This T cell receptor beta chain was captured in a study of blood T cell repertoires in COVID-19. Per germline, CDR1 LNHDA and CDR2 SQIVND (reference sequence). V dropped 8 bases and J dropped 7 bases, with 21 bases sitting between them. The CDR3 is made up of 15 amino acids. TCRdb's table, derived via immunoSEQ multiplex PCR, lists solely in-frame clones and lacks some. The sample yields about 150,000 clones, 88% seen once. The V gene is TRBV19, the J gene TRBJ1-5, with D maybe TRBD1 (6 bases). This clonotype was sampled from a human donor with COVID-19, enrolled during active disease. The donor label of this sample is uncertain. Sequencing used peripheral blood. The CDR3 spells CASDRGGQGWQPQHF. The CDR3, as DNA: TGTGCCAGTGACAGAGGTGGGCAGGGGTGGCAGCCCCAGCATTTT.